The clone carrying this T cell receptor (beta chain) has just a few counts. V shed 9 bases and J shed 3 bases, with 11 bases lying between them. Per germline, CDR1 ENHRY and CDR2 SYGVKD. The CDR3 sequence is 12 residues long. The data were obtained in a study of T-cell reconstitution after alpha-beta-depleted transplantation in children. Unique molecular identifiers were incorporated when the TCRbeta library was constructed. TCRdb used MiXCR to reprocess the PCR reads, holding one entry per CDR3 protein. Altogether 450,000 to 600,000 distinct CDR3 sequences are present, about a sixth being singletons, with the ten largest covering around 3.3%.

The receptor's source is a human donor who donated a stem cell graft to a child with acute lymphoblastic leukemia. V usage is TRBV10-3 and J usage is TRBJ1-2; D possibly corresponds to TRBD1 (6 bases). The sample in question was PBMCs from the stem cell graft donor, obtained from the stem cell graft. The CDR3: CAIMAGDYGYTF. The CDR3 coding sequence is TGTGCCATTATGGCAGGGGACTATGGCTACACCTTC.